This T cell receptor (beta chain) was recovered during a study of blood T cell repertoires in COVID-19. Study-wide context: COVID-19 samples from acute and convalescent phases originated in the United States, Italy and Spain. T cells, B-cell-depleted T cells, or PBMCs supplied cDNA or gDNA.

As originally analysed: Nucleated cell number was recorded as an estimate derived from reference gene primer amplification. The table came from immunoSEQ multiplex PCR; TCRdb's copy has only in-frame clones and leaves some out. The V and J calls and clone size were taken over from that table, and D and trimming were inferred from the DNA. The repertoire has roughly 18,000 clones, 85% of them found once; the top ten carry around 64%. The sequence was collected from a man of 80 years or more with acute or convalescent COVID-19. The sample was peripheral blood.

The CDR3 nucleotides are TGTGCCAGCAGCAACGTGCTTGGGACAGGGGCCGCCTATGGCTACACCTTC. It is translated as CASSNVLGTGAAYGYTF. This chain joins TRBV14 and TRBJ1-2; 10 bases align to TRBD1. The CDR3 covers 17 residues. Germline CDR1 SGHDN, CDR2 FVKESK. J lost 4 bases, V lost 5 bases, and 13 bases had no gene match.